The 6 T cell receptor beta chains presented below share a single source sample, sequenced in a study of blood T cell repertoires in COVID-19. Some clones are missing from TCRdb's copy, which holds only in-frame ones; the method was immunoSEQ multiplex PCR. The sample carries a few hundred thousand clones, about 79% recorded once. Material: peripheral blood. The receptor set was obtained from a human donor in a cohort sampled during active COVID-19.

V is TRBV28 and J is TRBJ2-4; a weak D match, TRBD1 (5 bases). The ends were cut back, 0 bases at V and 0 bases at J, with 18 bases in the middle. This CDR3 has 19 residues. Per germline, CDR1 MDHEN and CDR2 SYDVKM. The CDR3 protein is CASSLWFLGHTEAKNIQYF. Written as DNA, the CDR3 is TGTGCCAGCAGTTTATGGTTCTTGGGGCACACCGAAGCCAAAAACATTCAGTACTTC.

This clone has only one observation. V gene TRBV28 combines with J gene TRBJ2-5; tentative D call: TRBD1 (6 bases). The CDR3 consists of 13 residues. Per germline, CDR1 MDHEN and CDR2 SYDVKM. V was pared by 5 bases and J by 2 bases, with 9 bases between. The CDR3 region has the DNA TGTGCCAGCAGTACAGGGCGGCAAGAGACCCAGTACTTC. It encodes CASSTGRQETQYF.

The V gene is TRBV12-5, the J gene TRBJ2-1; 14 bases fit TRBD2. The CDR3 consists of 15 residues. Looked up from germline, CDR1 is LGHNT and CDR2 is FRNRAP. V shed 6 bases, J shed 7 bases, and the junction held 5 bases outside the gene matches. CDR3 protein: CASGTGLAGVNEQFF. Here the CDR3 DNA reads TGTGCTAGTGGCACGGGACTAGCGGGAGTAAATGAGCAGTTCTTC.

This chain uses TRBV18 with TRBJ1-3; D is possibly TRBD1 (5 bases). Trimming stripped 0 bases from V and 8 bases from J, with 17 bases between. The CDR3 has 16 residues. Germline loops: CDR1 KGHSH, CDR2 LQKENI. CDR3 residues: CASSPPGRGVLDTIYF. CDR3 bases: TGTGCCAGCTCACCACCGGGACGGGGGGTACTGGACACCATATATTTT.

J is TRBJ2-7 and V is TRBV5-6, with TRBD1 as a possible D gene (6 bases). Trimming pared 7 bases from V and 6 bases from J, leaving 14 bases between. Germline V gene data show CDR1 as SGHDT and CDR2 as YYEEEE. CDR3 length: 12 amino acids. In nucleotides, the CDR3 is TGTGCCAGCGGTCACAGGGTTGGCGAGCAGTACTTC. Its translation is CASGHRVGEQYF.

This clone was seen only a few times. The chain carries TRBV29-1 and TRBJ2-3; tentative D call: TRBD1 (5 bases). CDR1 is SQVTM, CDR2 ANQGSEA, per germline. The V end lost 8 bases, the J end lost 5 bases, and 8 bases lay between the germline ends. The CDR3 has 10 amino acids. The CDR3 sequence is CSTGQDTQYF. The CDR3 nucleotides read TGCAGCACTGGACAAGATACGCAGTATTTT.